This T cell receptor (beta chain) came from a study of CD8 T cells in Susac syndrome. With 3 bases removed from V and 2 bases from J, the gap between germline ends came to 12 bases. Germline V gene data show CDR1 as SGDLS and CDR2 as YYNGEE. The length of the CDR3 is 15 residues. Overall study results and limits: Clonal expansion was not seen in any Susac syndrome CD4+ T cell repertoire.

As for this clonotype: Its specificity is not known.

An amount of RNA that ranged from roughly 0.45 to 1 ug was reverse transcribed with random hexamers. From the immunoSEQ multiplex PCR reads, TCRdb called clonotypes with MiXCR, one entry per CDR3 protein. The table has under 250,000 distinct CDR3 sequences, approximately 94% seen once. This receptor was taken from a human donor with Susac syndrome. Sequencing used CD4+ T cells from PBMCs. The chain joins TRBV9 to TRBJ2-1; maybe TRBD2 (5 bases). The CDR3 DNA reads TGTGCCAGCAGCGAGATATCGGGGACCTACAATGAGCAGTTCTTC. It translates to CASSEISGTYNEQFF.